This T cell receptor beta chain was recorded in a study of T-cell reconstitution after alpha-beta-depleted transplantation in children. During its preparation, the TCRbeta library received unique molecular identifiers. TCRdb redid the calling of the PCR reads with MiXCR, one entry per CDR3 protein. This table holds about 90,000 distinct CDR3 sequences, 15% to 17% found once. The study, taken as a whole, reports: Surviving thymic progenitors and recipient T cells were the source of high TCRbeta diversity at day 60 in some patients.

This clonotype was recorded a few times. The antigen is unknown. The TCR comes from a male patient under 10 years old who had a stem cell transplant for acute lymphoblastic leukemia, so the T cells may come from the graft donor. The sequencing used PBMCs, mostly from graft donor cells, collected 180 days after TCRalphabeta/CD19-depleted stem cell transplant.

The CDR3 nucleotides read TGTGCCAGCAGCAGGACTAGCGGGGGGGCGGTTTTCAAAAACATTCAGTACTTC. Translating gives CASSRTSGGAVFKNIQYF. The chain joins TRBV11-2 to TRBJ2-4; 15 bases line up with TRBD2. Germline values: CDR1 SGHAT, CDR2 FQNNGV. With V trimmed by 5 bases and J by 3 bases, 8 bases remained unmatched. The CDR3 has 18 amino acids.